This T cell receptor (beta chain) was observed in a study of T cells in Graves' hyperthyroidism and ophthalmopathy. About the study: Specimen type is peripheral blood, collected at initial diagnosis prior to any treatment. Study-wide results and caveats: Ophthalmopathy was predicted by the model a median of roughly 6.6 months ahead of onset. Stable hyperthyroidism and ophthalmopathy were separated using 13 V-J signatures.

In this sample, this clonotype turned up many times. Its antigen is undetermined. Exclusion of a patient resulted from uncontrolled infection, other autoimmune disease, pregnancy or lactation. TCR beta CDR3 regions were amplified from RNA transcripts. TCR CDR3 underwent first-round RT-PCR with the HTBI primer set. One entry per CDR3 protein, called by TCRdb with MiXCR from the multiplex PCR reads. The table includes a few hundred thousand distinct CDR3 sequences, roughly 20% detected once. The germline V and J ends were trimmed by 4 bases and 2 bases, with 4 bases remaining between them. CDR1 and CDR2 from the germline V gene are SGHAT and FQNNGV. This CDR3 contains 12 residues.

The specimen sequenced was blood. The clonotype comes from a man aged 18 to 29 with Graves' ophthalmopathy. V and J are TRBV11-2 and TRBJ2-3; no definite D call. The CDR3, as DNA: TGTGCCAGCAGCTCGACCACAGATACGCAGTATTTT. Its protein is CASSSTTDTQYF.